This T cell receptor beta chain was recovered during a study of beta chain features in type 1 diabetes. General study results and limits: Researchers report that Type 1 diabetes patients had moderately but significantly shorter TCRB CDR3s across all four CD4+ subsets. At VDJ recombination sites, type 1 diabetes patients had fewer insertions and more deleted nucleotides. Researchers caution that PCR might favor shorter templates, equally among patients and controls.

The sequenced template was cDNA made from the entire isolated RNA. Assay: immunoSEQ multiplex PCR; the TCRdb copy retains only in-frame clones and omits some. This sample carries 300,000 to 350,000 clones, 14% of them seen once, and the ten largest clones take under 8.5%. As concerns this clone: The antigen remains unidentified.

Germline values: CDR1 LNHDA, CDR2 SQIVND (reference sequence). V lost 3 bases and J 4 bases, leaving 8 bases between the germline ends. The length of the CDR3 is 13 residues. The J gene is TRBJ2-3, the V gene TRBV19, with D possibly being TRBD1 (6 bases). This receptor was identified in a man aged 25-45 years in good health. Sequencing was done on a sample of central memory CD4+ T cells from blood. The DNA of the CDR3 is TGTGCCAGTAGTATGGGGGCCCCAGATACGCAGTATTTT. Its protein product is CASSMGAPDTQYF. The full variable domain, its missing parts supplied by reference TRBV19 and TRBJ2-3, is DGGITQSPKYLFRKEGQNVTLSCEQNLNHDAMYWYRQDPGQGLRLIYYSQIVNDFQKGDIAEGYSVSREKKESFPLTVTSAQKNPTAFYLCASSMGAPDTQYFGPGTRLTVL.